Listed below are T cell receptor beta chains from one sample, sequenced in a study of T cells after posttransplantation cyclophosphamide. Method: immunoSEQ multiplex PCR; TCRdb's copy keeps in-frame clones and lacks some. The sample lists 18,000 or so clones; approximately 82% were seen once. The source material was memory CD4+ T cells sorted from blood. The receptor source for this set is a man aged 25-40 years in good health and a related stem cell transplant donor. Both conserved end residues are part of each CDR3. Each record gives: J gene, V gene, CDR3 length, D gene, CDR3 DNA, CDR3 protein. D genes are given only for firm matches.

TRBJ2-3 | TRBV7-2 | 17 | TRBD2 | TGTGCCAGCAGCTTAAGCCTAGCGGGGGTGACAACAGATACGCAGTATTTT | CASSLSLAGVTTDTQYF
TRBJ2-3 | TRBV29-1 | 13 | - | TGCAGCGTTGAAGAATCTAGCACAGATACGCAGTATTTT | CSVEESSTDTQYF
TRBJ2-3 | TRBV5-1 | 16 | TRBD2 | TGCGCCAGCAGCTTGCTAGCGGGGGGGAGCACAGATACGCAGTATTTT | CASSLLAGGSTDTQYF
TRBJ2-7 | TRBV5-1 | 15 | TRBD1 | TGCGCCAGCAGTTTGCAGGGGGAACCGTATCTCGAGCAGTACTTC | CASSLQGEPYLEQYF
TRBJ1-1 | TRBV2 | 13 | - | TGTGCCAGCAGTGAAGATGTCGACACTGAAGCTTTCTTT | CASSEDVDTEAFF
TRBJ2-6 | TRBV7-9 | 14 | - | TGTGCCAGCAGCTCCCACTCTGGGGCCAACGTCCTGACTTTC | CASSSHSGANVLTF
TRBJ2-7 | TRBV15 | 12 | - | TGTGCCACCAGCACAGGCGATTCCGAGCAGTACTTC | CATSTGDSEQYF
TRBJ1-6 | TRBV9 | 15 | - | TGTGCCAGCAGCGTAGGCCCGAGGAATAATTCACCCCTCCACTTT | CASSVGPRNNSPLHF
TRBJ2-5 | TRBV10-2 | 15 | TRBD2 | TGCGCCAGCACCCAAATAGCGGGGGGGCGAGAGACCCAGTACTTC | CASTQIAGGRETQYF
TRBJ1-1 | TRBV7-9 | 13 | - | TGTGCCATAGCGCAGCGGGGCGGCACTGAAGCTTTCTTT | CAIAQRGGTEAFF